The clone carrying this TCR beta chain was observed a few times. This sample is drawn from a study of sequential checkpoint blockade in melanoma. The V gene lost 2 bases and the J gene lost 0 bases, with 9 bases spanning the gap. This CDR3 contains 15 residues. Germline CDR1 and CDR2: SGHTA and FQGTGA. The treatment: randomized to nivolumab then ipilimumab (arm A) or the reverse (arm B). Data came from immunoSEQ multiplex PCR; TCRdb stores just in-frame clones and leaves some out. The table has some 3,800 clones, approximately 57% seen once. This material consisted of CD8+ T cells sorted from blood (inferred from file names), taken from a patient given nivolumab and ipilimumab in sequence. The receptor's source is a human patient with melanoma. Some clones in this sample may be carry-over from other donors' samples. J is TRBJ2-3 and V is TRBV7-3, with D unclear. CDR3 protein: CASSLGHQSTDTQYF. The CDR3 coding sequence is TGTGCCAGCAGCTTAGGGCACCAAAGCACAGATACGCAGTATTTT.